The 14 T cell receptor beta chains below all came from one sample that was sequenced in a study of glioma-infiltrating T cells. Using RNA template, CDR3s of TCR alpha and beta were amplified with iRepertoire arm-PCR. TCRdb processed the multiplex PCR reads anew with MiXCR; each CDR3 protein has one entry. In the table there are 100,000 to 150,000 distinct CDR3 sequences, 23% of which are singletons. Sequenced: glioma tissue, nonneoplastic brain tissue, or PBMCs (not recorded which). All receptors come from a human donor with low-grade glioma or glioblastoma, undergoing nonglioma brain surgery, or in good health (not recorded which).

This clonotype was counted at least ten times. The chain employs TRBV7-2 and TRBJ1-1; D gene unclear. Trimming cost V 1 base and J 1 base, with 7 bases left between them. CDR3 length: 14 amino acids. Germline CDR1 SGHTA, CDR2 FQGNSA. CDR3 in amino acids: CASSLDYQNTEAFF. Here the CDR3 DNA reads TGTGCCAGCAGCTTAGACTACCAGAACACTGAAGCTTTCTTT. The whole variable domain, remainder taken from reference TRBV7-2 and TRBJ1-1, is GAGVSQSPSNKVTEKGKDVELRCDPISGHTALYWYRQSLGQGLEFLIYFQGNSAPDKSGLPSDRFSAERTGGSVSTLTIQRTQQEDSAVYLCASSLDYQNTEAFFGQGTRLTVV.

As to this clonotype: One end of the junction is discordant with germline, which a read error may explain. V is TRBV18 and J is TRBJ1-4, with D unresolved. This CDR3 has 14 residues. In germline, CDR1 is KGHSH, CDR2 LQKENI. CDR3 nucleotides: TGTGCCAGCCCACCATTAGGAACTAATGAAAAACTGTTTTTT. Residues: CASPPLGTNEKLFF.

This clonotype was counted many times. This chain links TRBV7-2 with TRBJ1-4; no reliable D call. Trimming took 4 bases from V and 0 from J, leaving 6 bases between them. The CDR3 consists of 14 residues. Germline V CDR1 and CDR2: SGHTA, FQGNSA. CDR3 sequence reads: CASSWSATNEKLFF. Written as DNA, the CDR3 is TGTGCCAGCAGCTGGTCTGCAACTAATGAAAAACTGTTTTTT.

This clonotype was recorded many times. The chain has TRBV20-1 and TRBJ2-7; D is ambiguous. The CDR3 sequence is 13 residues long. Trimming removed 0 bases at V and 1 base at J, with 7 bases between. The germline CDR1 and CDR2 sequences are DFQATT and SNEGSKA (reference sequence). CDR3 in amino acids: CSARETISYEQYF. The CDR3 DNA sequence: TGCAGTGCTAGAGAGACAATTTCCTACGAGCAGTACTTC.

Many counts were recorded for this clonotype. The CDR3: CASSLGPAVTYEQYF. CDR3 sequence (DNA): TGTGCCAGCAGCTTAGGGCCAGCGGTTACCTACGAGCAGTACTTC. The chain couples TRBV7-2 to TRBJ2-7, with D possibly TRBD2 on 5 matching bases. Germline V gives CDR1 SGHTA, CDR2 FQGNSA. The CDR3 length is 15 residues. Trimming left V 1 base short and J 2 bases short, with 12 bases between.

This clonotype was counted between two and nine times. The V call is TRBV11-1, the J call TRBJ2-3; 8 bases match TRBD2. The ends lost 3 bases at V and 6 bases at J; junction bases unmatched: 8. There are 15 residues in the CDR3. Germline V CDR1 and CDR2: SGHAT, FQDESV (reference sequence). DNA of the CDR3: TGTGCCAGCAGCTTTGGAGCGGGAGTTTCGGATACGCAGTATTTT. Encoded protein: CASSFGAGVSDTQYF.

There are a few counts of this clonotype. The rearrangement links TRBV5-8 to TRBJ2-1, with 13 bases identical to TRBD2. This CDR3 region has 15 residues. Germline V CDR1 and CDR2: SGHTS, YDEGEE. V dropped 4 bases and J dropped 3; count of bases not matched to a gene: 1. CDR3 protein: CASSRTSGSYNEQFF. The CDR3 region has the DNA TGTGCCAGCAGCCGGACTAGCGGGAGCTACAATGAGCAGTTCTTC.

This clonotype was observed a single time. The junction shows a germline mismatch at one end, possibly a read error. The chain links TRBV19 to TRBJ2-3, with TRBD1 matching 9 bases. In germline, CDR1 is LNHDA, CDR2 SQIVND (reference sequence). This CDR3 has 16 amino acids. The CDR3 sequence is CASSVRRTGATDKQYF. The DNA of the CDR3 is TGTGCCAGTAGCGTCCGGCGGACAGGGGCCACAGATAAGCAGTATTTT.

This clonotype was seen many times. The CDR3 loop reads CAISGDRTSYEQYF. CDR3 sequence (DNA): TGTGCCATCAGTGGGGACAGAACTTCCTACGAGCAGTACTTC. J is TRBJ2-7 and V is TRBV10-3, with 7 bases aligning to TRBD1. Unmatched junction bases numbered 4, after V lost 4 bases and J lost 1 base. Germline V gives CDR1 ENHRY, CDR2 SYGVKD. The CDR3 runs to 14 residues.

As regards this clonotype: A much larger clone lies one base from this, so it may be a read error. The CDR3 nucleotides are TGTGCCAGCAGTGACCCCGGAAAGGGGGCCAATGAGCAGTTCTTC. It specifies CASSDPGKGANEQFF. The V gene is TRBV6-4, the J gene TRBJ2-1, with 7 positions matching TRBD1. V was clipped by 2 bases and J by 6 bases; unmatched bases: 7. This CDR3 has 15 residues. Looked up from germline, CDR1 is MRHNA and CDR2 is SNTAGT.

In this sample, this clonotype turned up a few times. V is TRBV9 and J is TRBJ1-2, with D unresolved. This CDR3 comprises 17 residues. Trimming removed 0 bases from V and 0 bases from J, with 15 bases in between. Germline V gene data show CDR1 as SGDLS and CDR2 as YYNGEE. The CDR3 here is CASSVETGFQANYGYTF. CDR3 in DNA: TGTGCCAGCAGCGTAGAAACGGGATTCCAAGCTAACTATGGCTACACCTTC.

The V and J genes are TRBV5-1 and TRBJ2-3, with unresolved D. The ends were cut back, 0 bases at V and 5 bases at J, with 13 bases in the middle. Germline V gene sequence: CDR1 SGHRS, CDR2 YFSETQ. The CDR3 covers 15 residues. CDR3: CASSLVPTQKDTQYF. The CDR3 bases are TGCGCCAGCAGCTTGGTGCCCACACAGAAAGATACGCAGTATTTT.

This clonotype was picked up many times. Here the CDR3 DNA reads TGTGCCAGCAGTTTCCGGCTTGGCGAGCAGTACTTC. This codes for CASSFRLGEQYF. The rearrangement links TRBV27 to TRBJ2-7, with D hard to call. In germline, CDR1 is MNHEY, CDR2 SMNVEV (reference sequence). Deletions cut 3 bases from V and 6 bases from J, with 9 bases between. The CDR3 runs 12 residues.

The rearrangement links TRBV19 to TRBJ1-1; no reliable D call. There are 16 residues in the CDR3. Germline CDR1 LNHDA, CDR2 SQIVND (reference sequence). V gave up 0 bases and J gave up 1 base, with 12 bases separating them. The CDR3 bases are TGTGCCAGTAGTATAGAGCGGGCAGGACCGAACACTGAAGCTTTCTTT. Protein product: CASSIERAGPNTEAFF.